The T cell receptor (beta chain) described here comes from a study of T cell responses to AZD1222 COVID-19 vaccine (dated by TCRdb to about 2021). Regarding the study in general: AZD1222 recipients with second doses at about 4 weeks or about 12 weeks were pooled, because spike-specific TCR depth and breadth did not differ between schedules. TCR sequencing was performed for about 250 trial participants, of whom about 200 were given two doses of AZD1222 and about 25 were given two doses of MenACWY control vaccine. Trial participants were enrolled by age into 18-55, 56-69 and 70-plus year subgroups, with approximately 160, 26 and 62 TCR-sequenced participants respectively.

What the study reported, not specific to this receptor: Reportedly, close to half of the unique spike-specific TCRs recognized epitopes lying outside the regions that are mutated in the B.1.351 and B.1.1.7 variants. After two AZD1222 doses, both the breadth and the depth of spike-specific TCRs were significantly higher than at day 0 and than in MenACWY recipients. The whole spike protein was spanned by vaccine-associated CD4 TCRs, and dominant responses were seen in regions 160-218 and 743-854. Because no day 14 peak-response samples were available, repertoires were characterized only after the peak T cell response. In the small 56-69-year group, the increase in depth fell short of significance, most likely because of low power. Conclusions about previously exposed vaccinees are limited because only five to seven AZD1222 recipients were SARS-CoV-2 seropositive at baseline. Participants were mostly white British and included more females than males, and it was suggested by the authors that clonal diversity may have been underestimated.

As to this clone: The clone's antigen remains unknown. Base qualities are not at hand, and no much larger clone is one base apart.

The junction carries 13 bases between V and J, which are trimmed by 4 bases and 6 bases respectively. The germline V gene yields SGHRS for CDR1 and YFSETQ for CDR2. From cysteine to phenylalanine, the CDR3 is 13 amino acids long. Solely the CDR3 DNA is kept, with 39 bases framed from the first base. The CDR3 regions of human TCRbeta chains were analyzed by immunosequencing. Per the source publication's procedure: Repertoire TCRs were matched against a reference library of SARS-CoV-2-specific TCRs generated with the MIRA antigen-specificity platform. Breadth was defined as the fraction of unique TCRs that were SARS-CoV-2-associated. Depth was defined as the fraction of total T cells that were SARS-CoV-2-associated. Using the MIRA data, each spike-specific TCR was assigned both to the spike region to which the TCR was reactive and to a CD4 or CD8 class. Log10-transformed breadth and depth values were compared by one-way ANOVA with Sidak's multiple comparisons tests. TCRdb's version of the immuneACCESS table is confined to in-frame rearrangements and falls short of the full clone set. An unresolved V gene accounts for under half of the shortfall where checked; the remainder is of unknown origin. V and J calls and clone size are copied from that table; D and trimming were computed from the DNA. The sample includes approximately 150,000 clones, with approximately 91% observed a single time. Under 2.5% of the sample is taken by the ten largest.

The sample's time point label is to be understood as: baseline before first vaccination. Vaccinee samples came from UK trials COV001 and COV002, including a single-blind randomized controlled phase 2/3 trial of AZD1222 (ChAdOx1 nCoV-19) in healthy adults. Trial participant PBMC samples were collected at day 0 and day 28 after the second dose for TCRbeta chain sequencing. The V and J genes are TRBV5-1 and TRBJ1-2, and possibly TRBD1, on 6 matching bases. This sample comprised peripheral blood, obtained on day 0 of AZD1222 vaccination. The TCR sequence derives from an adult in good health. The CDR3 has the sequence CASSPVGAHGYTF. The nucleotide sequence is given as TGCGCCAGCAGCCCGGTGGGGGCTCATGGCTACACCTTC.